These T cell receptor beta chains were read from a single sample in a study of CD8 T cells in Susac syndrome. TCRdb re-called the immunoSEQ multiplex PCR reads with MiXCR, one entry per CDR3 protein. The data contain around 150,000 distinct CDR3 sequences, 85% to 95% of them singletons. Sequencing was carried out using CD8+ T cells from PBMCs. Receptors were obtained from a human donor with Susac syndrome. The CDR3 runs from the conserved cysteine through the conserved F or W. The D gene is left open where the match is weak. A clone size is listed for some rows: how often the clone was seen (once, few, many), or a class if it is expanded.

D gene: -; clone size: -; V gene: TRBV4-1; J gene: TRBJ2-2; CDR3 protein: CASSQMQGGTGELFF; CDR3 DNA: TGCGCCAGCAGCCAAATGCAGGGGGGCACCGGGGAGCTGTTTTTT
D gene: -; clone size: -; V gene: TRBV5-1; J gene: TRBJ2-5; CDR3 protein: CATKQVCRAQETQYF; CDR3 DNA: TGCGCCACTAAGCAGGTGTGCAGGGCCCAAGAGACCCAGTACTTC
D gene: -; clone size: -; V gene: TRBV30; J gene: TRBJ2-3; CDR3 protein: CAWEGEVGDTQYF; CDR3 DNA: TGTGCCTGGGAAGGGGAGGTCGGAGATACGCAGTATTTT
D gene: TRBD2; clone size: once; V gene: TRBV12-5; J gene: TRBJ2-1; CDR3 protein: CASGLASGRADEQFF; CDR3 DNA: TGTGCTAGTGGTTTGGCTAGCGGGAGAGCTGATGAGCAGTTCTTC
D gene: -; clone size: -; V gene: TRBV11-2; J gene: TRBJ2-1; CDR3 protein: CASSLDYGAGEQFF; CDR3 DNA: TGTGCCAGCAGCTTAGATTACGGGGCTGGGGAGCAGTTCTTC
D gene: -; clone size: -; V gene: TRBV20-1; J gene: TRBJ2-5; CDR3 protein: CSADTEYQETQYF; CDR3 DNA: TGCAGTGCTGATACAGAGTACCAAGAGACCCAGTACTTC
D gene: -; clone size: -; V gene: TRBV3-1; J gene: TRBJ2-1; CDR3 protein: CASSQEAGLPRPEEQFF; CDR3 DNA: TGTGCCAGCAGCCAAGAAGCTGGACTCCCCCGACCTGAGGAGCAGTTCTTC
D gene: -; clone size: -; V gene: TRBV21-1; J gene: TRBJ1-1; CDR3 protein: CASSRTTVNTEAFF; CDR3 DNA: TGTGCCAGCAGCCGGACGACAGTGAACACTGAAGCTTTCTTT
D gene: -; clone size: -; V gene: TRBV28; J gene: TRBJ1-4; CDR3 protein: CAITRQGSEKLFF; CDR3 DNA: TGTGCCATCACCCGCCAGGGGAGTGAAAAACTGTTTTTT
D gene: TRBD2; clone size: -; V gene: TRBV18; J gene: TRBJ2-1; CDR3 protein: CASSPSSGATYNEQFF; CDR3 DNA: TGTGCCAGCTCACCAAGTAGCGGGGCCACTTACAATGAGCAGTTCTTC
D gene: TRBD2; clone size: -; V gene: TRBV20-1; J gene: TRBJ2-7; CDR3 protein: CSAPEGGRAYEQYF; CDR3 DNA: TGCAGTGCTCCAGAGGGCGGGAGGGCCTACGAGCAGTACTTC
D gene: TRBD1; clone size: -; V gene: TRBV7-2; J gene: TRBJ1-4; CDR3 protein: CASSSDRGGPEKLFF; CDR3 DNA: TGTGCCAGCAGCTCGGACAGGGGAGGGCCTGAAAAACTGTTTTTT
D gene: -; clone size: -; V gene: TRBV12-3/TRBV12-4; J gene: TRBJ1-5; CDR3 protein: CASRGSLGGPFSAQHF; CDR3 DNA: TGTGCCAGCAGGGGATCTTTGGGGGGACCATTTTCAGCCCAGCATTTT
D gene: TRBD1; clone size: -; V gene: TRBV12-5; J gene: TRBJ2-7; CDR3 protein: CASGGTGQSYEQYF; CDR3 DNA: TGTGCTAGTGGCGGGACAGGCCAAAGCTACGAGCAGTACTTC
D gene: TRBD2; clone size: -; V gene: TRBV11-2; J gene: TRBJ2-7; CDR3 protein: CASSLGPSGSREQYF; CDR3 DNA: TGTGCCAGCAGCTTAGGCCCTAGCGGGAGCCGCGAGCAGTACTTC
D gene: -; clone size: once; V gene: TRBV4-1; J gene: TRBJ2-1; CDR3 protein: CASSQGRLNEQFF; CDR3 DNA: TGCGCCAGCAGCCAAGGCAGGCTCAATGAGCAGTTCTTC
D gene: TRBD1; clone size: -; V gene: TRBV6-1; J gene: TRBJ2-7; CDR3 protein: CASGQGAVYEQYF; CDR3 DNA: TGTGCCAGCGGCCAGGGGGCTGTCTACGAGCAGTACTTC
D gene: TRBD2; clone size: once; V gene: TRBV24-1; J gene: TRBJ2-1; CDR3 protein: CATSDRAGGPYNEQFF; CDR3 DNA: TGTGCCACCAGTGATAGAGCGGGAGGGCCCTACAATGAGCAGTTCTTC
D gene: -; clone size: -; V gene: TRBV2; J gene: TRBJ2-7; CDR3 protein: CASSDSQQYF; CDR3 DNA: TGTGCCAGCAGTGACTCCCAGCAGTACTTC
D gene: -; clone size: -; V gene: TRBV4-1; J gene: TRBJ2-1; CDR3 protein: CASSQFSWGRYEQFF; CDR3 DNA: TGCGCCAGCAGCCAATTCTCCTGGGGGCGTTATGAGCAGTTCTTC
D gene: TRBD1; clone size: -; V gene: TRBV2; J gene: TRBJ2-7; CDR3 protein: CACRDRAYEQYF; CDR3 DNA: TGTGCCTGCCGGGACAGGGCCTACGAGCAGTACTTC
D gene: -; clone size: -; V gene: TRBV28; J gene: TRBJ2-3; CDR3 protein: CASSPLAISTDTQYF; CDR3 DNA: TGTGCCAGCAGCCCCCTTGCTATCTCCACAGATACGCAGTATTTT
D gene: TRBD1; clone size: -; V gene: TRBV3-1; J gene: TRBJ2-3; CDR3 protein: CASSQDIRGQAPSTDTQYF; CDR3 DNA: TGTGCCAGCAGCCAAGATATTAGAGGACAGGCGCCTAGCACAGATACGCAGTATTTT
D gene: TRBD1; clone size: -; V gene: TRBV2; J gene: TRBJ2-5; CDR3 protein: CASSLRDRDQETQYF; CDR3 DNA: TGTGCCAGCAGTCTCCGGGACAGAGACCAAGAGACCCAGTACTTC
D gene: TRBD1; clone size: -; V gene: TRBV27; J gene: TRBJ2-5; CDR3 protein: CASSRRDRGFETQYF; CDR3 DNA: TGTGCCAGCAGTCGAAGGGACAGGGGGTTCGAGACCCAGTACTTC
D gene: TRBD1; clone size: -; V gene: TRBV15; J gene: TRBJ1-2; CDR3 protein: CATSGTGANYGYTF; CDR3 DNA: TGTGCCACCAGTGGGACAGGAGCTAACTATGGCTACACCTTC
D gene: -; clone size: -; V gene: TRBV20-1; J gene: TRBJ2-7; CDR3 protein: CSARRLVVYEQYF; CDR3 DNA: TGCAGTGCTAGACGGCTAGTCGTCTACGAGCAGTACTTC
D gene: -; clone size: -; V gene: TRBV27; J gene: TRBJ2-1; CDR3 protein: CASSDGPLGEQFF; CDR3 DNA: TGTGCCAGCAGTGATGGGCCCCTGGGGGAGCAGTTCTTC
D gene: -; clone size: -; V gene: TRBV28; J gene: TRBJ1-5; CDR3 protein: CASGSRSGDDQPQHF; CDR3 DNA: TGTGCCAGCGGATCACGATCAGGGGATGATCAGCCCCAGCATTTT
D gene: TRBD1; clone size: -; V gene: TRBV5-1; J gene: TRBJ1-1; CDR3 protein: CASSGGQGEDTEAFF; CDR3 DNA: TGCGCCAGCAGCGGGGGACAGGGGGAGGACACTGAAGCTTTCTTT
D gene: TRBD2; clone size: -; V gene: TRBV11-2; J gene: TRBJ2-5; CDR3 protein: CASSPPGGLAPFQETQYF; CDR3 DNA: TGTGCCAGCAGCCCCCCCGGGGGACTAGCGCCATTCCAAGAGACCCAGTACTTC
D gene: -; clone size: -; V gene: TRBV28; J gene: TRBJ1-2; CDR3 protein: CASSSVDRRYGYTF; CDR3 DNA: TGTGCCAGCAGTTCAGTCGACAGGAGATATGGCTACACCTTC
D gene: -; clone size: -; V gene: TRBV20-1; J gene: TRBJ1-1; CDR3 protein: CSAFGAPNTEAFF; CDR3 DNA: TGCAGTGCCTTCGGGGCACCGAACACTGAAGCTTTCTTT
D gene: -; clone size: -; V gene: TRBV4-1; J gene: TRBJ2-1; CDR3 protein: CASSQDPGLDNEQFF; CDR3 DNA: TGCGCCAGCAGCCAGGACCCCGGACTTGACAATGAGCAGTTCTTC
D gene: -; clone size: once; V gene: TRBV5-1; J gene: TRBJ2-7; CDR3 protein: CASSFLIETVTNEQYF; CDR3 DNA: TGCGCCAGCAGCTTTCTCATTGAGACAGTTACTAACGAGCAGTACTTC
D gene: -; clone size: -; V gene: TRBV4-1; J gene: TRBJ2-4; CDR3 protein: CASSQDTGGNDKNIQYF; CDR3 DNA: TGCGCCAGCAGCCAAGATACCGGCGGGAATGACAAAAACATTCAGTACTTC
D gene: -; clone size: once; V gene: TRBV12-3/TRBV12-4; J gene: TRBJ2-5; CDR3 protein: CASSGAGSETQYF; CDR3 DNA: TGTGCCAGCAGTGGAGCTGGGTCAGAGACCCAGTACTTC